This TCR beta chain is from a study of human T cells and chemical hapten exposure. This sample's time point: patch test 3, about 24 weeks after DPC sensitization. This sample's treatment: therapeutic diphenylcyclopropenone sensitization with weekly scalp DPC. Every patch test was put on after a blood sample was taken. Original data processing: Samples had a median of roughly 100,000 TCRs, ranging roughly 23,224 to 690,600. TCRdb analysed the RACE reads with MiXCR anew, one entry per CDR3 protein. These V and J calls originate from TCRdb's pipeline instead of the authors' own analysis. The table has some 170,000 distinct CDR3 sequences, roughly 26% seen once. This clonotype was seen more than once but under ten times. Between the trimmed V and J ends, which lost 2 bases and 7 bases, there was a span of 6 bases. The length of the CDR3 is 12 residues. Germline V gives CDR1 ENHRY, CDR2 SYGVKD.

This sequence originates from a woman between 18 and 30 years old with alopecia areata. Some clones in this sample may be carry-over from other donors' samples. The V and J genes are TRBV10-3 and TRBJ2-1; D is unclear. The material sequenced was whole blood, taken in connection with sensitization to the hapten diphenylcyclopropenone (DPC). The CDR3 region is CAISEAENEQFF. Written as DNA, the CDR3 is TGTGCCATCAGTGAGGCTGAGAATGAGCAGTTCTTC.